Listed below are T cell receptor beta chains from one sample, sequenced in a study of tumor-infiltrating lymphocytes in primary liver carcinoma. TCRdb ran MiXCR on the multiplex PCR reads and lists one entry per CDR3 protein. The sample consists of 60,000 or so distinct CDR3 sequences, just over 70% of them appearing once. Source material: liver tumor tissue from sampling region 2. Every receptor here comes from a man aged 40-50 years with primary liver carcinoma and hepatitis B virus infection. Both conserved end residues are part of each CDR3. The D gene is left open where the match is weak. Clone sizes are given selectively: once, few, many, or a class where the clone is expanded.

clone_size j_call d_call v_call cdr3_aa cdr3_nt
. TRBJ2-5 TRBD2 TRBV4-2 CASSQGRLAGGEQYF TGTGCCAGCAGTCAAGGTCGACTAGCGGGGGGTGAGCAGTACTTC
. TRBJ2-2 . TRBV6-5 CASTYSSITGELFF TGTGCCAGCACTTACTCCAGTATTACCGGGGAGCTGTTTTTT
many TRBJ1-2 . TRBV29-1 CSGRQIDGYTF TGCAGCGGTCGACAGATCGATGGCTACACCTTC
. TRBJ1-2 . TRBV12-3/TRBV12-4 CASSRTEDYGYTF TGTGCCAGCAGTCGGACAGAGGACTATGGCTACACCTTC
few TRBJ2-2 . TRBV28 CASSLVGAGELFF TGTGCCAGCAGTCTCGTTGGGGCCGGGGAGCTGTTTTTT
. TRBJ2-1 . TRBV5-6 CASSLGDKVWDEQFF TGTGCCAGTAGCTTAGGGGACAAGGTCTGGGATGAGCAGTTCTTC
. TRBJ2-7 . TRBV11-2 CVSSLAWVGEEYF TGTGTCAGCAGTCTTGCATGGGTTGGCGAGGAGTACTTC
. TRBJ2-1 . TRBV13 CASSLAGEYNELFF TGTGCCAGCAGCTTAGCGGGGGAGTACAATGAGCTCTTCTTC
. TRBJ2-1 . TRBV11-2 CASGSTGIAHFF TGTGCCAGCGGCTCGACCGGGATTGCGCACTTCTTC
few TRBJ1-2 . TRBV5-1 CASRRGLMEYGYTF TGCGCCAGCAGACGGGGGCTTATGGAGTATGGCTACACCTTC
once TRBJ2-5 . TRBV11-2 CASSQTPGGGMVTQYF TGTGCCAGCAGCCAAACTCCTGGTGGGGGGATGGTGACCCAGTACTTC
. TRBJ2-4 TRBD2 TRBV11-1 CASIFPGTSGTNNIQYF TGCGCCAGCATCTTTCCCGGGACTAGCGGGACCAATAACATTCAGTACTTC
. TRBJ2-2 TRBD1 TRBV6-6 CASSYSGTGHGELFF TGTGCCAGCAGTTACTCCGGGACAGGACACGGGGAGCTGTTCTTT
. TRBJ2-1 . TRBV6-1 CASSSSSYNEQFF TGTGCCAGCAGTTCGAGCTCCTACAATGAGCAGTTTTTC
few TRBJ1-1 . TRBV30 CVWSLFEGTDAFF TGTGTCTGGAGCCTCTTCGAGGGGACTGATGCTTTCTTT
. TRBJ2-2 TRBD2 TRBV29-1 CSVVTAGAYIGELLF TGCAGCGTTGTCACGGCGGGAGCGTACATCGGGGAGCTGTTATTT
many TRBJ2-2 . TRBV7-8 CASSTRVRERLRTGELFF TGTGCCAGCAGCACGCGGGTCAGGGAACGTTTAAGGACCGGGGAGCTGTTTTTT
. TRBJ1-1 . TRBV6-1 CVSTGWEFTEAFF TGTGTCAGCACCGGTTGGGAGTTCACTGAAGCTTTCTTT
. TRBJ1-2 TRBD1 TRBV12-3/TRBV12-4 CASRSGQGIGYDYTF TGTGCCAGCAGATCCGGACAGGGGATTGGCTATGACTACACCTTC
. TRBJ1-2 . TRBV20-1 CSARVLGSNYGYTF TGCAGTGCTAGAGTTTTGGGATCTAACTATGGCTACACCTTC
. TRBJ2-7 . TRBV6-2/TRBV6-3 CASSYTPGTSYEQYF TGTGCCAGCAGTTACACCCCCGGGACATCCTACGAGCAGTACTTC
once TRBJ1-2 . TRBV28 CANSLEGPGYTF TGTGCCAACAGTTTGGAGGGGCCAGGCTACACCTTC
. TRBJ2-5 . TRBV6-1 CVSSVRGAETQYF TGTGTTAGCAGTGTAAGGGGCGCAGAGACCCAGTACTTC
. TRBJ1-2 . TRBV5-1 CANSLGGGQRGYTF TGCGCCAACAGTCTCGGCGGGGGACAACGTGGCTACACCTTC
many TRBJ2-1 TRBD2 TRBV5-5 CASSGPQREGEVF TGTGCCAGCAGCGGCCCCCAGCGGGAGGGCGAGGTCTTC
. TRBJ1-1 . TRBV11-2 CAISPSRRLVNTEAFF TGTGCCATCAGCCCATCCAGGCGGTTGGTGAACACTGAAGCCTTCTTT
. TRBJ1-5 . TRBV10-3 CAFSEYEGDQPQHF TGTGCCTTCAGTGAGTATGAGGGGGACCAGCCCCAGCATTTT
. TRBJ2-3 . TRBV5-4 CAGSLESFDTQYF TGTGCCGGGAGCTTGGAAAGTTTCGATACGCAGTATTTT
. TRBJ2-7 . TRBV6-5 CASKVDNEECF TGTGCCAGCAAGGTAGACAACGAGGAGTGCTTC
. TRBJ2-3 . TRBV10-3 CAISHDIGTQYF TGTGCCATCAGTCACGATATCGGTACGCAGTATTTT
. TRBJ2-1 TRBD2 TRBV5-1 CASTSTGLAGAVNNEQFF TGCGCCAGCACCTCTACCGGACTAGCGGGAGCTGTGAACAATGAGCAGTTCTTC
few TRBJ2-1 TRBD2 TRBV11-1 CASSLGLAGEVDNGQFF TGTGCCAGCAGCCTGGGACTAGCGGGAGAGGTTGACAATGGGCAGTTCTTC
few TRBJ2-7 . TRBV5-1 CASKLNWGDYEQYF TGCGCCAGCAAATTGAATTGGGGGGACTACGAGCAGTACTTC
. TRBJ2-2 . TRBV4-1 CASSQDLSSVGELFF TGCGCCAGCAGCCAAGACCTAAGCAGTGTGGGGGAGCTATTTTTT
. TRBJ2-5 . TRBV11-2 CASSRTPGWGRETQYF TGTGCCAGCAGCCGAACTCCTGGTTGGGGGAGAGAGACCCAGTACTTC
. TRBJ2-1 TRBD1 TRBV6-1 CASRDRASYNEQSF TGTGCCAGTAGGGACAGGGCGTCCTACAATGAGCAGTCCTTC
. TRBJ2-3 TRBD2 TRBV12-3/TRBV12-4 CASKNREGRWDTQYF TGTGCCAGCAAAAATCGGGAGGGTCGTTGGGATACGCAGTATTTT
. TRBJ2-1 . TRBV11-2 CASNPQRVGLGEEFF TGTGCCAGCAACCCCCAGCGGGTGGGATTGGGTGAGGAGTTCTTC
. TRBJ2-7 TRBD2 TRBV6-1 CASSPGLATYEQYF TGTGCCAGCAGTCCTGGACTAGCGACCTACGAGCAGTACTTC
. TRBJ2-7 . TRBV4-2 CASSHRYEGEQYF TGTGCCAGCAGCCATCGTTACGAGGGGGAGCAGTACTTC
. TRBJ2-1 . TRBV29-1 CSVRRWGNEWFF TGCAGCGTGCGACGGTGGGGGAATGAGTGGTTCTTC
once TRBJ2-2 . TRBV28 CASSPLGGTRKLFF TGTGCCAGCAGTCCCCTGGGCGGGACCAGGAAGCTGTTTTTT
. TRBJ2-1 . TRBV29-1 CSVERAKTWLF TGCAGCGTTGAAAGGGCAAAGACATGGCTCTTC
. TRBJ2-3 . TRBV5-6 CASSSRQANQPQYF TGTGCCAGCAGCTCCCGACAGGCGAATCAACCCCAGTATTTT
. TRBJ2-5 TRBD2 TRBV11-2 CQQPNSWRGGRETQYF TGCCAGCAGCCAAACTCCTGGCGGGGGGGGAGAGAGACCCAGTACTTC
. TRBJ2-3 . TRBV6-6 CASSYPLTGGSGSRTSADTLYF TGTGCCAGCAGTTACCCCCTCACAGGGGGCAGCGGGAGTAGAACTAGCGCAGATACGCTGTATTTT
. TRBJ2-7 TRBD1 TRBV12-3/TRBV12-4 CTSNMETGGSYEQYF TGTACCAGCAATATGGAGACAGGGGGGTCCTACGAGCAGTACTTC
. TRBJ2-3 TRBD1 TRBV12-3/TRBV12-4 CASSLNRQGSTDTQYF TGTGCCAGCAGCTTAAACAGACAGGGAAGCACAGATACGCAGTATTTT
. TRBJ1-2 . TRBV7-9 CASSPDGGLSQYGYTF TGTGCCAGCAGCCCCGATGGTGGGCTGTCCCAGTACGGCTACACCTTC
. TRBJ2-3 . TRBV5-1 CAGSLVGTDTQYF TGCGCCGGCAGCCTCGTTGGCACAGATACACAGTATTTT